The 23 T cell receptor beta chains listed next were all sequenced from one sample in a study of T cells in tumors after PD-1 blockade (dated by TCRdb to 2018 to 2020). The meaning of the sample's time point label: before anti-PD-1 therapy. The library was built by means of the immunoSEQ multiplex PCR assay. TCRdb limited this immuneACCESS table to in-frame rearrangements with V and J called. A share of clones is missing; checked studies link under half to unresolved V genes, and the rest is unexplained. The sample data list roughly 50,000 clones, and over 70% of these were observed just once. The leading ten clones occupy roughly 4% of the sample. The specimen was PBMCs, collected before anti-PD-1 treatment. The source of these receptors is a human donor with basal cell carcinoma.

The chain uses TRBV27 and TRBJ2-6; D uncertain. CDR1 and CDR2 from the germline V gene are MNHEY and SMNVEV (reference sequence). The CDR3 is 17 residues long. Deletions cut 6 bases from V and 2 bases from J, with 17 bases between. The CDR3 loop is CASSQRSRSTGANVLTF. The CDR3 bases are TGTGCCAGCAGCCAAAGGTCCCGGTCTACTGGGGCCAACGTCCTGACTTTC.

The V gene is TRBV10-1, the J gene TRBJ1-4; 12 bases are a match to TRBD1. V lost 2 bases and J lost 10; bases outside the gene matches: 11. Germline V gene sequence: CDR1 WNHNN, CDR2 SYGVQD (reference sequence). The CDR3 loop spans 17 amino acids. CDR3 region: CASSEQPPGTGGGKLFF. The CDR3 DNA sequence: TGCGCCAGCAGTGAGCAGCCCCCCGGGACAGGGGGCGGAAAACTGTTTTTT.

The chain carries TRBV21-1 and TRBJ1-2; the table gives TRBD1 as D, unverified against the DNA. TRBV21-1 is termed a pseudogene. This CDR3 comprises 15 residues. In nucleotides, the CDR3 is TGTGCCAGCAGCAAAGAACCTCGACAGAAGCATGGCTACACCTTC. As protein: CASSKEPRQKHGYTF.

This CDR3 is CSVELGKFGGADTQYF. The CDR3 DNA sequence: TGCAGCGTTGAACTTGGGAAGTTTGGGGGAGCAGATACGCAGTATTTT. The rearrangement joins TRBV29-1 to TRBJ2-3; D might be TRBD1 or TRBD2, each matching 5 bases. CDR3 length: 16 residues. Trimming removed 2 bases at V and 4 bases at J, with 19 bases between. CDR1 and CDR2 (germline): SQVTM, ANQGSEA.

By share, this clone ranks as medium-sized. This sequence joins TRBV6-1 and TRBJ2-7; 12 positions agree with TRBD2. The CDR3 has 15 amino acids. Germline trimming cut 2 bases from V and 4 bases from J; bases unmatched to any gene: 3. Germline V CDR1 and CDR2: MNHNS, SASEGT. CDR3 region: CASSERLAGAYEQYF. The DNA for the CDR3 is TGTGCCAGCAGTGAACGACTAGCGGGGGCTTACGAGCAGTACTTC.

The chain employs TRBV5-1 and TRBJ2-2; D perhaps matches TRBD1 (5 bases). The CDR3 contains 15 residues. Per germline, CDR1 SGHRS and CDR2 YFSETQ. V shed 3 bases and J shed 4 bases, with 13 bases lying between them. CDR3 amino acids: CASSSLWGGTGELFF. CDR3 bases: TGCGCCAGCAGCTCCCTATGGGGCGGCACCGGGGAGCTGTTTTTT.

The sample holds one count of this clone. This chain connects TRBV30 to TRBJ1-5, with D unclear. V dropped 4 bases and J dropped 3 bases, with 16 bases sitting between them. Germline lookup yields CDR1 GTSNPN and CDR2 SVGIG (reference sequence). CDR3 length: 15 amino acids. In DNA form, the CDR3 reads TGTGCCTGGACCGGAGGGTATGGAGCCAATCAGCCCCAGCATTTT. Translated: CAWTGGYGANQPQHF.

The chain couples TRBV14 to TRBJ2-1; 9 nucleotides line up with TRBD2. Germline assignment: CDR1 SGHDN and CDR2 FVKESK. This CDR3 region has 16 residues. V trimming: 4 bases; J trimming: 0 bases; junction bases outside the gene matches: 4. CDR3 residues: CASSLSGGFSYNEQFF. DNA of the CDR3: TGTGCCAGCAGCCTCAGCGGGGGGTTCTCCTACAATGAGCAGTTCTTC.

This rearrangement joins TRBV12-3 or TRBV12-4 to TRBJ1-5, with D tentatively TRBD1 (5 bases). V was cut by 6 bases and J by 11 bases, with 17 bases left in between. The CDR3 totals 13 residues. CDR3 DNA: TGTGCCAGCAGCCGGGACGGAGAATCAGCCCAGCATTTT. Translated, it gives CASSRDGESAQHF.

V is TRBV19 and J is TRBJ1-1, with D hard to call. V shed 1 base and J shed 4 bases, with 10 bases lying between them. The germline V gene encodes CDR1 LNHDA and CDR2 SQIVND (reference sequence). The CDR3 totals 14 residues. CDR3 nucleotides: TGTGCCAGTAGTATAGTGGGCAGGCTCACTGAAGCTTTCTTT. It codes for CASSIVGRLTEAFF.

The genes are TRBV5-4 and TRBJ1-6, with D perhaps TRBD1 (6 bases). The CDR3 has 15 residues. The germline gives CDR1 SGHNT, CDR2 YYREEE (reference sequence). The V and J ends lost 0 bases and 10 bases respectively, with 14 bases between them. The CDR3 coding sequence is TGTGCCAGCAGCTTGGGGGGGGGCGCAGGGTCACCCCTCCACTTT. Translating gives CASSLGGGAGSPLHF.

The V call is TRBV10-3, the J call TRBJ1-1; possible D gene TRBD1, 5 bases. Trimming removed 10 bases from V and 1 base from J, with 7 bases in between. The CDR3 has 11 amino acids. In germline, CDR1 is ENHRY, CDR2 SYGVKD. For the CDR3, the DNA is TGTGCCACCGGACAGAACACTGAAGCTTTCTTT. This sequence encodes CATGQNTEAFF.

CDR3 region: CASSSYTGADGKLFF. CDR3 sequence (DNA): TGTGCCAGCAGCTCCTATACAGGGGCGGATGGAAAACTGTTTTTT. This rearrangement joins TRBV27 to TRBJ1-4; TRBD1 matches at 7 bases. CDR3 length equals 15 residues. In germline, CDR1 is MNHEY, CDR2 SMNVEV (reference sequence). With V trimmed by 6 bases and J by 10 bases, 14 bases remained unmatched.

The rearrangement links TRBV18 to TRBJ1-3; the D is unclear. Trimming removed 3 bases from V and 0 bases from J, with 9 bases in between. The CDR3 has 15 residues. The V gene's germline CDR1 is KGHSH and CDR2 LQKENI. The CDR3 coding sequence is TGTGCCAGCTCACCGGAGATGGGCTCTGGAAACACCATATATTTT. This codes for CASSPEMGSGNTIYF.

This clone was counted only a few times. This chain joins TRBV5-8 and TRBJ2-1; 7 positions agree with TRBD1. The J segment lost 0 bases and the V segment lost 5 bases, leaving 5 bases of the junction unmatched. Germline CDR1 SGHTS, CDR2 YDEGEE. CDR3 size: 15 residues. The CDR3 loop is CASSLTGSSYNEQFF. The DNA for the CDR3 is TGTGCCAGCAGTTTGACAGGGTCCTCCTACAATGAGCAGTTCTTC.

V is TRBV19 and J is TRBJ2-7; TRBD1 matches 11 bases. CDR1 and CDR2 (germline): LNHDA, SQIVND (reference sequence). The CDR3 contains 17 residues. V lost 5 bases to trimming and J lost 2 bases; unmatched junction nucleotides: 11. The CDR3 sequence is CASSSGGWDRGAYEQYF. CDR3 sequence (DNA): TGTGCCAGTAGTTCTGGAGGATGGGACAGGGGGGCCTACGAGCAGTACTTC.

The chain is built from TRBV20-1 and TRBJ2-3; D is ambiguous. Germline V lookup: CDR1 DFQATT, CDR2 SNEGSKA (reference sequence). V lost 6 bases to trimming and J lost 5 bases, with 6 bases between them. The CDR3 runs to 10 residues. The CDR3 region has the DNA TGCAGTGCGGCGGAAGATACGCAGTATTTT. This sequence encodes CSAAEDTQYF.

This rearrangement joins TRBV7-9 to TRBJ1-1; D is uncertain. This CDR3 contains 15 residues. Germline CDR1 is SEHNR and CDR2 is FQNEAQ (reference sequence). The V and J ends lost 0 bases and 0 bases respectively, with 8 bases between them. For the CDR3, the DNA is TGTGCCAGCAGCTTAGCTAATTGGGTGAACACTGAAGCTTTCTTT. Translation gives CASSLANWVNTEAFF.

The chain carries TRBV5-1 and TRBJ1-5; tentatively, D is TRBD1 (6 bases). Germline CDR1 SGHRS, CDR2 YFSETQ. This CDR3 comprises 15 residues. V was clipped by 4 bases and J by 7 bases, with 18 bases between them. CDR3 sequence: CASSLMPGVGQPQHF. CDR3 nucleotide sequence: TGCGCCAGCAGCCTGATGCCAGGGGTAGGGCAGCCCCAGCATTTT.

The V and J genes are TRBV7-6 and TRBJ1-2, with a possible D match to TRBD1 (5 bases). The germline gives CDR1 SGHVS, CDR2 FNYEAQ. The V gene lost 1 base and the J gene lost 2 bases, with 11 bases spanning the gap. There are 15 residues in the CDR3. CDR3 region: CASSLDEGLNYGYTF. CDR3 sequence (DNA): TGTGCCAGCAGCTTAGACGAGGGGCTAAACTATGGCTACACCTTC.

V usage is TRBV3-1 (or the pseudogene TRBV3-2) and J usage is TRBJ1-1; D is ambiguous. Trimming removed 6 bases at V and 0 bases at J, with 20 bases between. Germline V gene sequence: CDR1 LGHDT, CDR2 YNNKEL (reference sequence). This CDR3 contains 17 residues. CDR3 sequence reads: CASSRRTALAMNTEAFF. The CDR3 region has the DNA TGTGCCAGCAGTCGAAGGACGGCCCTTGCCATGAACACTGAAGCTTTCTTT.

This chain joins TRBV10-3 and TRBJ2-1, with 7 bases matching TRBD1. The CDR3 totals 14 residues. The junction had 7 bases not matched to a gene; V was cut back by 11 bases and J by 0 bases. Germline V lookup: CDR1 ENHRY, CDR2 SYGVKD. This CDR3 reads CAASGGSSYNEQFF. CDR3 bases: TGTGCCGCCTCAGGGGGTTCCTCCTACAATGAGCAGTTCTTC.

The gene calls are TRBV6-5 and TRBJ2-5; 12 positions agree with TRBD2. The V gene's germline CDR1 is MNHEY and CDR2 SVGAGI. Trimming at V came to 6 bases and at J to 7 bases, leaving 9 bases not matched to a gene. This CDR3 spans 15 amino acids. The CDR3 DNA follows: TGTGCCAGCAGCTGGACTAGCGGGGTCGGAGGGACCCAGTACTTC. This translates into CASSWTSGVGGTQYF.